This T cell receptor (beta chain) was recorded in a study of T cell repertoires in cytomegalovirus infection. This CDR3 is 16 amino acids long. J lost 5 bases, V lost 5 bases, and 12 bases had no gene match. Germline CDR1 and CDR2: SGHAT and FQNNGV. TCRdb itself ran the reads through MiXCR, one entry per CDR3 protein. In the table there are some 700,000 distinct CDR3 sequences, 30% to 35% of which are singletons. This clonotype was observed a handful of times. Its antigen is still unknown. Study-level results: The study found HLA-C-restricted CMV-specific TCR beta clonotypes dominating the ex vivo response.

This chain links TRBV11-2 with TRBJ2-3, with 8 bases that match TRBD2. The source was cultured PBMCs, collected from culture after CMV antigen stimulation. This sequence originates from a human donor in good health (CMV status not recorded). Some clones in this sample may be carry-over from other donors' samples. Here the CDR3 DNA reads TGTGCCAGCAGCCCATGGGGACGGGGGGGAGTAGATACGCAGTATTTT. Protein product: CASSPWGRGGVDTQYF.